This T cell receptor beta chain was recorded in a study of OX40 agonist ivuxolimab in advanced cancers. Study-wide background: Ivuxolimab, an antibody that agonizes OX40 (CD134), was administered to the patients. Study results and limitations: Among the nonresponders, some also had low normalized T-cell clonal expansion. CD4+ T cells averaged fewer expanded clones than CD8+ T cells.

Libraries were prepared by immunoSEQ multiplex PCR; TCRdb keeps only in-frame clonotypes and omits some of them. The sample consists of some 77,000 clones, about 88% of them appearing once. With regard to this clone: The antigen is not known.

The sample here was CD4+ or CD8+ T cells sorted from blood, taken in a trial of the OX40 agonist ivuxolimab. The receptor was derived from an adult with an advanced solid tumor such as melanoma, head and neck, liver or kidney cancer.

CDR3 sequence: CASSLQGTGNTIYF. The CDR3 bases are TGTGCCAGCAGCTTACAGGGTACCGGAAACACCATATATTTT. The chain uses TRBV5-4 and TRBJ1-3; perhaps TRBD1 as D (6 bases). In germline, CDR1 is SGHNT, CDR2 YYREEE (reference sequence). CDR3 length equals 14 residues. Between the trimmed V and J ends, which lost 2 bases and 4 bases, there was a span of 10 bases.